This passage covers 16 T cell receptor beta chains from one sample sequenced in a study of cytomegalovirus exposure and HLA in healthy donors. With 60 Vbeta and 13 Jbeta primers, the PCR was carried out. Here immunoSEQ multiplex PCR was the method, and the copy in TCRdb shows in-frame clones only, minus some. Among 190,000 or so clones listed, over 75% were seen once. Sequenced material: PBMCs. Receptors were obtained from a woman between 50 and 59 years old in good health and CMV-seropositive.

The V gene is TRBV6-6, the J gene TRBJ1-1, with D uncertain. The germline V gene has CDR1 MNHNY and CDR2 SVGAGI (reference sequence). Trimming left V 7 bases short and J 6 bases short, with 18 bases between. The CDR3 runs 14 residues. The CDR3 DNA reads as TGTGCCAGCACCATCGCGGCGGGAGGCGCTGAAGCTTTCTTT. It translates to CASTIAAGGAEAFF.

This clone is a singleton in its sample. The chain couples TRBV18 to TRBJ1-1; 10 bases are a match to TRBD1. This CDR3 has 15 residues. The germline gives CDR1 KGHSH, CDR2 LQKENI. Trimming at V came to 4 bases and at J to 1 base, leaving 3 bases not matched to a gene. CDR3 bases: TGTGCCAGCTCACTCGGACAGGGGGGGAACACTGAAGCTTTCTTT. Its translation: CASSLGQGGNTEAFF.

The gene calls are TRBV29-1 and TRBJ2-3, with TRBD2 matching over 8 bases. V shed 0 bases, J shed 2 bases, and the junction held 4 bases outside the gene matches. The CDR3 has 15 residues. Per the germline V gene, CDR1 is SQVTM and CDR2 is ANQGSEA. This CDR3 reads CSVEERRGDTDTQYF. As DNA, the CDR3 is TGCAGCGTTGAAGAAAGGCGGGGGGACACAGATACGCAGTATTTT.

As DNA, the CDR3 is TGTGCCAGCAGCAGGACAGTCAATCAGCCCCAGCATTTT. Translated, it gives CASSRTVNQPQHF. The chain carries TRBV7-9 and TRBJ1-5; TRBD1 might be the D (6 bases). V was cut by 5 bases and J by 3 bases, with 8 bases left in between. The CDR3 totals 13 residues. CDR1 is SEHNR and CDR2 is FQNEAQ in the germline V gene (reference sequence).

The chain recombines TRBV9 with TRBJ2-1, with TRBD2 matching over 9 bases. This CDR3 has 16 amino acids. The germline V gene encodes CDR1 SGDLS and CDR2 YYNGEE. Losses at the gene ends were 3 bases for V and 7 bases for J; bases not matched to a gene: 11. Written as DNA, the CDR3 is TGTGCCAGCAGCGCCCTCCTGGCGGGGGGGCTAAATGAGCAGTTCTTC. The encoded protein is CASSALLAGGLNEQFF.

J is TRBJ2-1 and V is TRBV2, with 8 bases identical to TRBD1. The CDR3 has 15 amino acids. The V gene end was trimmed by 7 bases and the J gene end by 2 bases; junction bases not matched to a gene: 7. Germline V gene sequence: CDR1 SNHLY, CDR2 FYNNEI. CDR3 bases: TGTGCCAGCAACCCGGACAGGGCCGCCTACAATGAGCAGTTCTTC. It codes for CASNPDRAAYNEQFF. The whole variable domain, filled in from reference TRBV2 and TRBJ2-1, reads EPEVTQTPSHQVTQMGQEVILRCVPISNHLYFYWYRQILGQKVEFLVSFYNNEISEKSEIFDDQFSVERPDGSNFTLKIRSTKLEDSAMYFCASNPDRAAYNEQFFGPGTRLTVL.

The chain has TRBV9 and TRBJ1-2; 12 bases align to TRBD1. Germline V lookup: CDR1 SGDLS, CDR2 YYNGEE. The CDR3 is 14 residues long. The ends lost 2 bases at V and 8 bases at J; junction bases unmatched: 4. CDR3 sequence: CASSVGQGAFGYTF. DNA for the CDR3: TGTGCCAGCAGCGTGGGACAGGGGGCCTTCGGCTACACCTTC.

V usage is TRBV19 and J usage is TRBJ1-1; TRBD1 might be the D (6 bases). V was pared by 7 bases and J by 0 bases, with 12 bases between. The CDR3 spans 14 residues. Looked up from germline, CDR1 is LNHDA and CDR2 is SQIVND (reference sequence). CDR3 sequence: CASNLQGLNTEAFF. CDR3 in DNA: TGTGCCAGTAACCTACAGGGCCTGAACACTGAAGCTTTCTTT.

This rearrangement joins TRBV7-9 to TRBJ2-1; D call uncertain. The V end was cut by 5 bases, the J end by 4 bases, with 15 bases between. The V gene's germline CDR1 is SEHNR and CDR2 FQNEAQ (reference sequence). The length of the CDR3 is 15 residues. CDR3 loop: CASSASVGLYNEQFF. In DNA, the CDR3 is TGTGCCAGCAGCGCCAGCGTGGGTCTTTACAATGAGCAGTTCTTC.

V usage is TRBV7-9 and J usage is TRBJ2-5, with TRBD1 identical over 10 bases. The CDR3 is made up of 14 amino acids. The ends lost 7 bases at V and 5 bases at J; junction bases unmatched: 7. Germline V lookup: CDR1 SEHNR, CDR2 FQNEAQ (reference sequence). CDR3: CASNGQGVGETQYF. DNA of the CDR3: TGTGCCAGCAACGGACAGGGGGTAGGGGAGACCCAGTACTTC.

V usage is TRBV28 and J usage is TRBJ1-1, with D possibly TRBD1 on 6 matching bases. CDR3 size: 13 residues. Germline CDR1 is MDHEN and CDR2 is SYDVKM. V gave up 5 bases and J gave up 5 bases, with 12 bases separating them. CDR3 sequence: CASSVRGETEAFF. For the CDR3, the DNA is TGTGCCAGCAGTGTCAGGGGCGAGACTGAAGCTTTCTTT. The entire variable domain, with the rest obtained from reference TRBV28 and TRBJ1-1, is as follows: DVKVTQSSRYLVKRTGEKVFLECVQDMDHENMFWYRQDPGLGLRLIYFSYDVKMKEKGDIPEGYSVSREKKERFSLILESASTNQTSMYLCASSVRGETEAFFGQGTRLTVV.

V gene TRBV10-3 combines with J gene TRBJ2-7, with 9 nucleotides matching TRBD1. The V segment lost 3 bases and the J segment 6 bases; nucleotides outside the gene matches: 3. Per germline, CDR1 ENHRY and CDR2 SYGVKD. This CDR3 has 13 amino acids. The DNA of the CDR3 is TGTGCCATCAGTGACTTGGGACAGGGCGAGCAGTACTTC. Translated, it gives CAISDLGQGEQYF.

The sample holds a few counts of this clone. The chain joins TRBV19 to TRBJ1-2, with D possibly TRBD1 on 5 matching bases. The V and J ends lost 7 bases and 2 bases respectively, with 20 bases between them. The CDR3 is 16 amino acids. The germline gives CDR1 LNHDA, CDR2 SQIVND (reference sequence). CDR3 amino acids: CASNAGVLGLNYGYTF. In DNA, the CDR3 is TGTGCCAGTAATGCAGGCGTCTTGGGGCTGAACTATGGCTACACCTTC.

In this sample, this clone turned up a few times. The V and J genes are TRBV27 and TRBJ1-2, with TRBD1 as a possible D gene (6 bases). Germline CDR1 MNHEY, CDR2 SMNVEV (reference sequence). V was clipped by 5 bases and J by 8 bases, with 15 bases between them. The CDR3 extends over 13 amino acids. CDR3 coding DNA: TGTGCCAGCAGTGCAACAGGGCTGGGAGGCTACACCTTC. As protein: CASSATGLGGYTF.

The chain links TRBV13 to TRBJ2-5; the D gene is possibly TRBD2 (5 bases). Germline V gene data show CDR1 as PRHDT and CDR2 as FYEKMQ (reference sequence). The V and J ends lost 2 bases and 5 bases respectively, with 9 bases between them. CDR3 length equals 13 residues. The CDR3 nucleotides read TGTGCCAGCAGCTTAAGTCGGAGGGAGACCCAGTACTTC. Its translation is CASSLSRRETQYF.

This chain joins TRBV28 and TRBJ2-7, with 7 nucleotides matching TRBD1. V dropped 5 bases and J dropped 2; count of bases not matched to a gene: 6. CDR3 size: 14 residues. CDR1 MDHEN and CDR2 SYDVKM come from the germline V gene. CDR3 sequence (DNA): TGTGCCAGCAGTGTCCCGGGACAGACCTACGAGCAGTACTTC. Translation: CASSVPGQTYEQYF.